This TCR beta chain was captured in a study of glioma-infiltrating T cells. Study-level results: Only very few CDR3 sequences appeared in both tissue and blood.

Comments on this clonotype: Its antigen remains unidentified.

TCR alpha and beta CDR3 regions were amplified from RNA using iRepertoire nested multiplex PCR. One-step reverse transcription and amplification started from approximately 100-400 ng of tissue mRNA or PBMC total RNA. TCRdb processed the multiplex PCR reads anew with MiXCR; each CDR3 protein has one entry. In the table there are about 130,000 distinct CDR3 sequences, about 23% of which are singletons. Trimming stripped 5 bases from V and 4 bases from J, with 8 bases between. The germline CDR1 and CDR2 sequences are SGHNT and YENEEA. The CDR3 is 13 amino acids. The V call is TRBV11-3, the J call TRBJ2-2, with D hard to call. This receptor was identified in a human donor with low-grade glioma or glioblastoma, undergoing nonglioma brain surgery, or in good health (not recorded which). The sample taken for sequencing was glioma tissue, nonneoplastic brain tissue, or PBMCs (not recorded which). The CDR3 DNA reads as TGTGCCAGCAGCGTGTTAGCCACCGGGGAGCTGTTTTTT. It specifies CASSVLATGELFF.